Each of the 23 T cell receptor beta chains below was sequenced from the same sample in a study of molecular identifiers for immune sequencing clone quantification. TCRdb reanalysed the PCR reads using MiXCR and keeps one entry per CDR3 protein. The table has fewer than 25,000 distinct CDR3 sequences, 17% seen once. The sample consisted of naive CD8+ T cells from blood, with Jurkat cell RNA spiked in. Subset noted: FACS-sorted CD8+CD4-CCR7+CD45RA+ naive T cells. The receptor source for this set is a human donor in good health. Some libraries in this study had Jurkat cell RNA spiked in.

This clonotype was counted ten times or more. The chain has TRBV12-3 or TRBV12-4 and TRBJ1-5; D is unclear. This CDR3 contains 14 residues. V gave up 3 bases and J gave up 5 bases, with 11 bases separating them. The CDR3 loop reads CASSFEGPHQPQHF. The CDR3 DNA sequence: TGTGCCAGCAGTTTTGAGGGCCCCCATCAGCCCCAGCATTTT.

This clonotype appeared many times. The V gene is TRBV7-9, the J gene TRBJ1-4; D not certain. This CDR3 is built from 14 residues. Trimming shortened V by 4 bases and J by 1 base, and 7 bases separated the two germline ends. Germline V gene sequence: CDR1 SEHNR, CDR2 FQNEAQ (reference sequence). The CDR3 bases are TGTGCCAGCAGCTCGGCCTTAACTAATGAAAAACTGTTTTTT. This gives the protein CASSSALTNEKLFF.

Remarks on this clonotype: A much larger clonotype is one base distant, so this may be a read error. This chain joins TRBV12-3 or TRBV12-4 and TRBJ2-7; perhaps TRBD1 as D (6 bases). The CDR3 extends over 12 amino acids. As DNA, the CDR3 is TGTGCCAGCAGTTCCACAGGGAACGAGCAGCACTTC. It translates to CASSSTGNEQHF.

With respect to this clonotype: A much larger clone differs by one base, so this may be a read error. This rearrangement joins TRBV4-2 to TRBJ1-4, with D unclear. The CDR3 runs 15 residues. CDR1 and CDR2 (germline): LGHNA, YNFKEQ. CDR3 loop: CASGQDFGVNEKLFF. CDR3 DNA: TGTGCCAGCGGCCAAGATTTCGGGGTAAATGAAAAACTGTTTTTT.

This clonotype was seen many times. The rearrangement joins TRBV9 to TRBJ2-2; D remains ambiguous. Trimming removed 3 bases from V and 6 bases from J, with 12 bases in between. CDR3 length: 14 residues. The germline CDR1 and CDR2 sequences are SGDLS and YYNGEE. CDR3 amino acids: CASSDPRISGELFF. DNA for the CDR3: TGTGCCAGCAGCGACCCCCGAATCTCCGGGGAGCTGTTTTTT.

Many counts were recorded for this clonotype. The J gene is TRBJ1-1, the V gene TRBV20-1; 9 positions agree with TRBD1. The CDR3 runs to 16 residues. J gave up 0 bases and V 2 bases, and 7 bases lay outside the gene matches. Germline V CDR1 and CDR2: DFQATT, SNEGSKA (reference sequence). The CDR3 is CSARQGQGFMNTEAFF. The CDR3 DNA reads TGCAGTGCTAGACAAGGACAGGGGTTCATGAACACTGAAGCTTTCTTT.

Many counts were recorded for this clonotype. The chain couples TRBV24-1 to TRBJ2-3, with D maybe TRBD2 (5 bases). The V end was cut by 1 base, the J end by 10 bases, with 8 bases between. Germline loops: CDR1 KGHDR, CDR2 SFDVKD. CDR3 length: 12 residues. The CDR3 DNA is TGTGCCACCAGTGATTTATGGGGAGCGCAGTATTTT. It specifies CATSDLWGAQYF.

A remark on this clonotype: A clone one base away is much larger, so this may be a read error. The chain employs TRBV19 and TRBJ2-7, with D perhaps TRBD1 (6 bases). Per germline, CDR1 LNHDA and CDR2 SQIVND (reference sequence). The ends were cut back, 8 bases at V and 5 bases at J, with 19 bases in the middle. The CDR3 extends over 14 amino acids. The CDR3, as DNA: TGTGCCAGTGGTACTTGGGACAAGTTAGACGAGCAGTACTTC. Its translation: CASGTWDKLDEQYF.

Many counts were recorded for this clonotype. V is TRBV12-3 or TRBV12-4 and J is TRBJ1-1; possibly TRBD1 for D (5 bases). V was pared by 5 bases and J by 3 bases, with 16 bases between. This CDR3 region has 15 residues. This chain's CDR3 is CASSPPGGADTEAFF. The CDR3 region has the DNA TGTGCCAGCAGTCCCCCTGGAGGGGCCGACACTGAAGCTTTCTTT.

This clonotype was picked up many times. The V call is TRBV7-9, the J call TRBJ2-4; 12 bases map to TRBD1. Germline lookup yields CDR1 SEHNR and CDR2 FQNEAQ (reference sequence). CDR3 length equals 18 residues. Trimming removed 5 bases from V and 6 bases from J; junction bases left unmatched: 14. The CDR3 coding sequence is TGTGCCAGCAGCCCTAAGGAGGGACAGGGGGCCGGGGGAAACATTCAGTACTTC. Its protein is CASSPKEGQGAGGNIQYF.

Of note for this clonotype: A single base separates this from a much larger clone, so it may be a read error. This sequence joins TRBV28 and TRBJ2-3; D uncertain. The CDR3 sequence is 15 residues long. Trimming took off 6 bases at V and 0 bases at J, with 13 bases between the two ends. Germline-derived CDR1 and CDR2 are MDHEN and SYDVKM. CDR3 in DNA: TGTGCCAGCAGCTTACTAACGGAGAGCACAGATACGCAGTATTTT. Residues: CASSLLTESTDTQYF. Full variable domain (remainder filled in from reference TRBV28 and TRBJ2-3): DVKVTQSSRYLVKRTGEKVFLECVQDMDHENMFWYRQDPGLGLRLIYFSYDVKMKEKGDIPEGYSVSREKKERFSLILESASTNQTSMYLCASSLLTESTDTQYFGPGTRLTVL.

This clonotype was found many times. This chain uses TRBV13 with TRBJ1-3; D uncertain. This CDR3 is 15 amino acids long. Trimming took off 5 bases at V and 2 bases at J, with 13 bases between the two ends. Germline V CDR1 and CDR2: PRHDT, FYEKMQ (reference sequence). The CDR3 bases are TGTGCCAGCAGCGTTTTCGGAGTTCCTGGAAACACCATATATTTT. This sequence encodes CASSVFGVPGNTIYF.

As concerns this clonotype: A much larger clone lies one base from this, so it may be a read error. The rearrangement uses TRBV19 and TRBJ2-1; D is perhaps TRBD2 (6 bases). This CDR3 is built from 15 residues. CDR1 is LNHDA, CDR2 SQIVND, per germline (reference sequence). CDR3 amino acids: CASSSSGQPYNEQSF. The CDR3 DNA reads TGTGCCAGTAGTAGTAGCGGCCAGCCCTACAATGAGCAGTCCTTC.

This clonotype was picked up many times. J is TRBJ2-4 and V is TRBV20-1; 11 bases map to TRBD2. Germline loops: CDR1 DFQATT, CDR2 SNEGSKA (reference sequence). The V segment lost 0 bases and the J segment 9 bases; nucleotides outside the gene matches: 1. CDR3 length: 13 residues. The CDR3 reads CSARDGLAGIQYF. The CDR3 DNA reads as TGCAGTGCTAGAGATGGACTAGCGGGCATTCAGTACTTC.

Ten or more counts support this clonotype. The chain joins TRBV5-5 to TRBJ1-5; 10 bases are a match to TRBD1. Germline V gives CDR1 SGHKS, CDR2 YYEKEE (reference sequence). CDR3 length: 15 amino acids. Trimming removed 4 bases from V and 8 bases from J; junction bases left unmatched: 9. CDR3 nucleotides: TGTGCCAGCAGCCTGGACAGGGGGAAGTGGGAGCCCCAGCATTTT. As protein: CASSLDRGKWEPQHF. The full variable domain, in which reference TRBV5-5 and TRBJ1-5 provide the parts outside the CDR3, is DAGVTQSPTHLIKTRGQQVTLRCSPISGHKSVSWYQQVLGQGPQFIFQYYEKEERGRGNFPDRFSARQFPNYSSELNVNALLLGDSALYLCASSLDRGKWEPQHFGDGTRLSIL.

This chain joins TRBV20-1 and TRBJ2-7; no clear D. The germline gives CDR1 DFQATT, CDR2 SNEGSKA (reference sequence). This CDR3 contains 13 residues. Trimming removed 3 bases from V and 3 bases from J, with 12 bases in between. CDR3 bases: TGCAGTGCTAGGTTGGGCGGTAGCTACGAGCAGTACTTC. This gives the protein CSARLGGSYEQYF.

This clonotype was picked up many times. This chain uses TRBV19 with TRBJ2-1, with 11 nucleotides matching TRBD2. Germline V gives CDR1 LNHDA, CDR2 SQIVND (reference sequence). Trimming removed 5 bases from V and 9 bases from J; junction bases left unmatched: 9. This CDR3 is 15 amino acids long. CDR3 in amino acids: CASSPGPSGRFEQFF. The CDR3 DNA is TGTGCCAGTAGTCCAGGCCCTAGCGGGAGGTTTGAGCAGTTCTTC.

This clonotype occurred many times. The rearrangement uses TRBV29-1 and TRBJ2-5; D not certain. The germline V and J ends were trimmed by 6 bases and 2 bases, with 16 bases remaining between them. The germline V gene encodes CDR1 SQVTM and CDR2 ANQGSEA. There are 14 residues in the CDR3. The CDR3 spells CSVTPAERQETQYF. CDR3 sequence (DNA): TGCAGCGTGACACCTGCAGAAAGACAAGAGACCCAGTACTTC.

This clonotype has a count of ten or more. This rearrangement joins TRBV12-3 or TRBV12-4 to TRBJ2-7; 8 bases match TRBD1. The CDR3 contains 15 residues. The J segment lost 6 bases and the V segment lost 1 base, leaving 8 bases of the junction unmatched. CDR3 sequence: CASSLDRQGAVEQYF. The CDR3 DNA reads TGTGCCAGCAGTTTAGATCGGCAGGGGGCTGTCGAGCAGTACTTC.

The chain links TRBV7-2 to TRBJ1-4, with D perhaps TRBD1 (5 bases). The CDR3 sequence is 15 residues long. V gave up 1 base and J gave up 8 bases, with 14 bases separating them. CDR1 is SGHTA and CDR2 is FQGNSA in the germline V gene. CDR3 residues: CASSLVLDTGEKLFF. In DNA form, the CDR3 reads TGTGCCAGCAGCTTAGTTCTGGACACGGGGGAAAAACTGTTTTTT.

This clonotype was detected only a few times. A much larger clone sits a single nucleotide away, making a read error possible. The chain couples TRBV7-2 to TRBJ2-5; D gene ambiguous. The CDR3 has 14 residues. Germline lookup yields CDR1 SGHTA and CDR2 FQGNSA. In nucleotides, the CDR3 is TGTGCCAGCAGCTTAGGGGTCAGCCAAAAGACCCAGTACTTC. Its translation: CASSLGVSQKTQYF.

The sample holds many counts of this clonotype. The chain has TRBV7-9 and TRBJ1-3; D is uncertain. CDR1 and CDR2 (germline): SEHNR, FQNEAQ (reference sequence). CDR3 length equals 14 residues. The germline V and J ends were trimmed by 4 bases and 8 bases, with 15 bases remaining between them. The DNA of the CDR3 is TGTGCCAGCAGCTCCAGCGTAGGGCAGGACACCATATATTTT. This encodes CASSSSVGQDTIYF.

This clonotype was seen repeatedly, ten times or more. This chain uses TRBV6-2 or TRBV6-3 with TRBJ1-1; maybe TRBD1 (6 bases). V shed 2 bases and J shed 6 bases, with 10 bases lying between them. The CDR3 is made up of 13 amino acids. In germline, CDR1 is MNHEY, CDR2 SVGEGT. CDR3 coding DNA: TGTGCCAGCAGTTACGGGGGGCTGGCTGAAGCTTTCTTT. Translated: CASSYGGLAEAFF.